These 25 T cell receptor beta chains were all obtained from the same sample, sequenced in a study of blood T cell repertoires in COVID-19. The repertoire was sequenced with immunoSEQ multiplex PCR; TCRdb's copy has only in-frame clones and lacks some. Of about 140,000 clones in the sample, roughly 84% are singletons; the top ten hold around 9.5%. What was sequenced was peripheral blood. The receptors were gathered from a man aged 30 to 45 with COVID-19, enrolled during active disease.

In its sample, this clone was seen a few times. This sequence joins TRBV14 and TRBJ2-2; the D is unclear. V gave up 2 bases and J gave up 3 bases, with 7 bases separating them. Germline lookup yields CDR1 SGHDN and CDR2 FVKESK. The CDR3 loop spans 14 amino acids. CDR3 sequence: CASSQSLDTGELFF. As DNA, the CDR3 is TGTGCCAGCAGCCAATCACTTGACACCGGGGAGCTGTTTTTT.

The chain employs TRBV5-1 and TRBJ2-3, with a weak D call TRBD2 (6 bases). CDR3 length: 16 amino acids. Germline V CDR1 and CDR2: SGHRS, YFSETQ. V dropped 2 bases and J dropped 2 bases, with 15 bases sitting between them. CDR3: CASSFRSGGSTDTQYF. CDR3 in DNA: TGCGCCAGCAGCTTCAGATCCGGAGGGTCCACAGATACGCAGTATTTT.

This clone appeared a few times. CDR3: CATSRGLAVNEQFF. CDR3 coding DNA: TGTGCCACCAGCAGAGGGCTAGCGGTAAATGAGCAGTTCTTC. The chain links TRBV15 to TRBJ2-1; 7 nucleotides match TRBD2. Germline values: CDR1 LNHNV, CDR2 YYDKDF (reference sequence). The CDR3 sequence is 14 residues long. V lost 1 base, J lost 7 bases, and 4 bases stayed unmatched.

Remarks on this clone: The junction departs from germline at one end; a sequencing error may be responsible. The chain employs TRBV7-7 and TRBJ2-1; the match to TRBD2 covers 8 bases. Germline CDR1 is SSHAT and CDR2 is FNYEAQ (reference sequence). The CDR3 loop spans 13 amino acids. The CDR3 DNA reads TGTGCTAGCAGCGGCGGGACTAGTGGTGAGCAGTTCTTC. It codes for CASSGGTSGEQFF.

V and J are TRBV7-3 and TRBJ2-7; 12 bases are a match to TRBD2. This CDR3 comprises 19 residues. J lost 3 bases, V lost 1 base, and 13 bases had no gene match. Germline loops: CDR1 SGHTA, CDR2 FQGTGA. CDR3: CASSLRASGTSGSHYEQYF. In DNA, the CDR3 is TGTGCCAGCAGCTTAAGGGCTTCCGGGACTAGCGGGTCCCACTACGAGCAGTACTTC.

This chain connects TRBV2 to TRBJ1-1; 9 positions agree with TRBD1. J gave up 3 bases and V 2 bases, and 7 bases lay outside the gene matches. From germline, CDR1 is SNHLY and CDR2 FYNNEI. CDR3 length: 16 amino acids. CDR3 loop: CASSEHTGGSDTEAFF. The CDR3 bases are TGTGCCAGCAGTGAACACACAGGGGGCTCTGACACTGAAGCTTTCTTT.

This clone is a singleton in its sample. The J gene is TRBJ2-5, the V gene TRBV20-1; no clear D. Germline CDR1 and CDR2: DFQATT and SNEGSKA (reference sequence). Trimming stripped 3 bases from V and 4 bases from J, with 12 bases between. This CDR3 has 13 amino acids. DNA for the CDR3: TGCAGTGCTAGTCCTACTATCGGAGAGACCCAGTACTTC. Residues: CSASPTIGETQYF.

The chain has TRBV2 and TRBJ1-2, with 8 bases lining up with TRBD1. V shed 11 bases, J shed 2 bases, and the junction held 4 bases outside the gene matches. The germline V gene encodes CDR1 SNHLY and CDR2 FYNNEI. This CDR3 is built from 12 residues. In nucleotides, the CDR3 is TGTGCCGGAGGACAGGGCAACTATGGCTACACCTTC. Protein sequence: CAGGQGNYGYTF.

This clone has just a few counts. This chain uses TRBV7-8 with TRBJ1-1, with D perhaps matching TRBD1 (5 bases). V was clipped by 1 base and J by 6 bases, with 9 bases between them. The CDR3 is 13 residues long. Germline CDR1 reads SGHVS; CDR2 reads FQNEAQ. CDR3 bases: TGTGCCAGCAGCTTAGAGCAGGGTGCTGAAGCTTTCTTT. Protein product: CASSLEQGAEAFF.

This rearrangement joins TRBV10-3 to TRBJ2-1; weak D call: TRBD1 (8 bases). The germline gives CDR1 ENHRY, CDR2 SYGVKD. There are 16 residues in the CDR3. V shed 0 bases and J shed 4 bases, with 13 bases lying between them. CDR3 bases: TGTGCCATCAGTGAGTCGTTACAGGGGGGGTACAATGAGCAGTTCTTC. Amino acids: CAISESLQGGYNEQFF.

The chain recombines TRBV21-1 with TRBJ1-5; TRBD1 is the table's D call, not checked against the DNA. TRBV21-1 is noted as a pseudogene. The CDR3 is 18 amino acids. The CDR3 is CASSNSPGVVSSNQPQHF. The CDR3 DNA reads as TGTGCCAGCAGCAATTCCCCAGGGGTCGTCTCGAGCAATCAGCCCCAGCATTTT.

This clone appeared a single time. CDR3 DNA: TGTGCCAGCAGCTCCGGGATTAGCAATCAGCCCCAGCATTTT. It translates to CASSSGISNQPQHF. The chain has TRBV6-5 and TRBJ1-5; D gene ambiguous. The germline V gene has CDR1 MNHEY and CDR2 SVGAGI. The CDR3 runs 14 residues. Between the trimmed V and J ends, which lost 6 bases and 0 bases, there was a span of 9 bases.

The chain links TRBV7-2 to TRBJ2-7; a weak D match, TRBD1 (5 bases). The CDR3 has 14 amino acids. V was trimmed by 1 base and J by 2 bases, leaving 9 bases between them. Germline V gene data show CDR1 as SGHTA and CDR2 as FQGNSA. CDR3 sequence reads: CASSLDGAAYEQYF. CDR3 nucleotides: TGTGCCAGCAGCTTAGATGGGGCAGCCTACGAGCAGTACTTC.

The chain combines TRBV11-2 with TRBJ2-3; 12 nucleotides match TRBD2. CDR3 size: 17 residues. The germline V gene has CDR1 SGHAT and CDR2 FQNNGV. With 8 bases clipped from V and 2 bases from J, the junction kept 11 bases outside the gene matches. CDR3 DNA sequence: TGTGCCAGCGGCACTGACGGACTAGCGGGATACACAGATACGCAGTATTTT. Encoded protein: CASGTDGLAGYTDTQYF.

The V and J genes are TRBV27 and TRBJ2-2; D gene unclear. Trimming took 3 bases from V and 6 from J, leaving 11 bases between them. Germline CDR1 and CDR2: MNHEY and SMNVEV (reference sequence). This CDR3 contains 14 residues. This CDR3 is CASSLKEMAGELFF. The CDR3 DNA is TGTGCCAGCAGTTTGAAAGAGATGGCCGGGGAGCTGTTTTTT.

The chain is built from TRBV9 and TRBJ1-6; unclear D gene. Trimming removed 3 bases from V and 7 bases from J, with 5 bases in between. Germline CDR1 and CDR2: SGDLS and YYNGEE. This CDR3 contains 12 residues. The CDR3 loop is CASSAVNSPLHF. In DNA form, the CDR3 reads TGTGCCAGCAGCGCCGTAAATTCACCCCTCCACTTT.

The rearrangement uses TRBV5-5 and TRBJ1-6; 11 bases agree with TRBD1. Germline CDR1 is SGHKS and CDR2 is YYEKEE (reference sequence). The CDR3 extends over 16 amino acids. V lost 0 bases, J lost 7 bases, and 3 bases stayed unmatched. In DNA, the CDR3 is TGTGCCAGCAGCTTGGGTGGACAGGGGGCGAATTCACCCCTCCACTTT. Protein product: CASSLGGQGANSPLHF.

This clone was seen just once. The V and J genes are TRBV28 and TRBJ2-7, with TRBD2 identical over 9 bases. V was pared by 8 bases and J by 2 bases, with 4 bases of the junction left unmatched. This CDR3 region has 13 residues. Germline lookup yields CDR1 MDHEN and CDR2 SYDVKM. CDR3 residues: CASGGGRAYEQYF. In DNA form, the CDR3 reads TGTGCCAGCGGTGGCGGGAGGGCCTACGAGCAGTACTTC. Looking up the rest from reference TRBV28 and TRBJ2-7 gives the full variable domain: DVKVTQSSRYLVKRTGEKVFLECVQDMDHENMFWYRQDPGLGLRLIYFSYDVKMKEKGDIPEGYSVSREKKERFSLILESASTNQTSMYLCASGGGRAYEQYFGPGTRLTVT.

This clone was picked up a small number of times. The genes are TRBV7-2 and TRBJ1-1; 10 bases are shared with TRBD1. V trimming: 2 bases; J trimming: 5 bases; junction bases outside the gene matches: 5. This CDR3 region has 15 residues. The germline gives CDR1 SGHTA, CDR2 FQGNSA. The CDR3 sequence is CASSLSTGGWTEAFF. The CDR3 bases are TGTGCCAGCAGCTTATCGACAGGGGGCTGGACTGAAGCTTTCTTT. The variable domain in full, with the rest retrieved from reference TRBV7-2 and TRBJ1-1, is GAGVSQSPSNKVTEKGKDVELRCDPISGHTALYWYRQSLGQGLEFLIYFQGNSAPDKSGLPSDRFSAERTGGSVSTLTIQRTQQEDSAVYLCASSLSTGGWTEAFFGQGTRLTVV.

On this clone: An end of the junction does not agree with germline; a read error may underlie this. This sequence joins TRBV28 and TRBJ2-7, with D maybe TRBD1 (6 bases). Germline CDR1 is MDHEN and CDR2 is SYDVKM. CDR3 length: 13 residues. The CDR3 here is CASSLSQGPRINF. The CDR3, as DNA: TGTGCCAGCAGTTTATCGCAGGGGCCCCGAATTAACTTC.

The sample holds one count of this clone. V gene TRBV14 combines with J gene TRBJ2-7; 8 positions agree with TRBD2. The CDR3 loop spans 15 amino acids. Germline loops: CDR1 SGHDN, CDR2 FVKESK. The V gene end was trimmed by 4 bases and the J gene end by 4 bases; junction bases not matched to a gene: 9. For the CDR3, the DNA is TGTGCCAGCAGCCGTACTAGCGGACTTATTTACGAGCAGTACTTC. Residues: CASSRTSGLIYEQYF. The variable domain in full, completed from reference TRBV14 and TRBJ2-7, reads EAGVTQFPSHSVIEKGQTVTLRCDPISGHDNLYWYRRVMGKEIKFLLHFVKESKQDESGMPNNRFLAERTGGTYSTLKVQPAELEDSGVYFCASSRTSGLIYEQYFGPGTRLTVT.

As concerns this clone: The sample has other DNA sequences that encode this CDR3 too. The CDR3 sequence: CASSGQGYGYTF. The CDR3 nucleotides are TGTGCCAGCAGTGGACAGGGTTATGGCTACACCTTC. J is TRBJ1-2 and V is TRBV2; 7 bases are a match to TRBD1. J was trimmed by 5 bases and V by 4 bases; bases with no gene match: 1. The CDR3 is 12 residues long. CDR1 SNHLY and CDR2 FYNNEI come from the germline V gene.

In its sample, this clone was seen once. A read error may produce the germline difference seen at one junction end. The V gene is TRBV7-7, the J gene TRBJ2-5; 8 bases are a match to TRBD1. Germline V gene data show CDR1 as SSHAT and CDR2 as FNYEAQ (reference sequence). The CDR3 runs 15 residues. For the CDR3, the DNA is TGTGCTAGCAGCCCGAGGTCAGGGGGCCGGGAGACCCAGTACTTC. As protein: CASSPRSGGRETQYF.

The genes are TRBV27 and TRBJ2-1; D is ambiguous. Germline V gene lookup returns CDR1 MNHEY and CDR2 SMNVEV (reference sequence). Trimming pared 6 bases from V and 0 bases from J, leaving 18 bases between. This CDR3 is 17 amino acids long. DNA for the CDR3: TGTGCCAGCAGACCTCTCTCATACTCGGTCTCCTACAATGAGCAGTTCTTC. As protein: CASRPLSYSVSYNEQFF.

CDR3 coding DNA: TGTGCCTCAGGAGGGACGTCCGGTGGCTACACCTTC. It is translated as CASGGTSGGYTF. The genes are TRBV10-3 and TRBJ1-2; D may be TRBD1 (5 bases). Germline values: CDR1 ENHRY, CDR2 SYGVKD. CDR3 length: 12 amino acids. V lost 11 bases, J lost 7 bases, and 17 bases lay in between.